This TCR beta chain came from a study of cytomegalovirus exposure and HLA in healthy donors. Findings of the study overall: Accounts indicate the classifier identified cytomegalovirus status with strong specificity and sensitivity.

Germline-derived CDR1 and CDR2 are DFQATT and SNEGSKA (reference sequence). Trimming cost V 3 bases and J 5 bases, with 7 bases left between them. CDR3 size: 11 residues. With 60 Vbeta and 13 Jbeta primers, the PCR was carried out. Libraries were prepared by immunoSEQ multiplex PCR; TCRdb keeps only in-frame clonotypes and omits some of them. The table includes approximately 86,000 clones, about 85% detected once. This clone appeared a few times. The antigen remains undetermined. The chain links TRBV20-1 to TRBJ1-1; D unresolved. Material: PBMCs. This TCR was sampled from a man aged 40-50 years in good health and CMV-seropositive. The DNA for the CDR3 is TGCAGTGCTAGCGATGAGACTGAAGCTTTCTTT. This translates into CSASDETEAFF.